This T cell receptor beta chain was sequenced in a study of immune heterogeneity within non-small cell lung tumors. Findings and limits, study-wide: Local T-cell clonality was recorded as moderately but significantly correlated with local tumor mutational burden, with R about 0.3. Largely distinct from one individual patient to the next were the high-frequency T-cell receptor beta clonotypes. There were identical dominant CDR3 beta clonotypes recurring across tumor sites within a patient, together with site-unique high-frequency clones.

The TCR beta CDR3 region was amplified by multiplex PCR employing 32 V and 13 J primers. One entry per CDR3 protein, called by TCRdb with MiXCR from the multiplex PCR reads. The table lists 4,300 or so distinct CDR3 sequences, nearly 25% of them singletons, with around 9.5% in the top ten. Turning to this clonotype: Its antigen remains unidentified. This may be a read error, as it is one base from a much larger clone.

Bulk tumor gDNA, about 630 ng per sample, served as the TCR template. Widely spaced biopsies, several per primary tumor, were obtained at surgery. Curative operations were performed on patients who had untreated, newly diagnosed non-small cell lung cancer. Donor patients had newly diagnosed non-small cell lung cancer and were having surgery with curative intent. This CDR3 region has 16 residues. In germline, CDR1 is LGHDT, CDR2 YNNKEL (reference sequence). Trimming removed 1 base from V and 0 bases from J, with 7 bases in between. The TCR comes from a man aged 50 or older with non-small cell lung cancer. The chain couples TRBV3-1 to TRBJ1-6; D is uncertain. Sequencing used lung tumor tissue. The CDR3 DNA sequence: TGTGCCAGCAGCCAAGCACAAAGCTCCTATAATTCACCCCTCCACTTT. It is translated as CASSQAQSSYNSPLHF.